This T cell receptor beta chain was captured by sequencing in a study of HIV-infected patients and healthy controls. TCRdb re-derived calls from the 5' RACE reads in MiXCR, one entry per CDR3 protein. The sample carries roughly 18,000 distinct CDR3 sequences, roughly a fifth recorded once. The CDR3 totals 14 residues. The junction had 7 bases not matched to a gene; V was cut back by 6 bases and J by 10 bases. This chain links TRBV12-3 or TRBV12-4 with TRBJ2-1; TRBD2 matches 12 bases. The specimen sequenced was CD8+ T cells from blood. The clonotype comes from a human donor in good health. The CDR3 loop is CASRTGTSGPEQFF. The CDR3 DNA follows: TGTGCCAGCAGAACCGGGACTAGCGGGCCGGAGCAGTTCTTC.